The 10 T cell receptor beta chains below all came from one sample that was sequenced in a study of T cell clonotyping in hematopoietic cell transplantation. Profiled with immunoSEQ multiplex PCR; TCRdb holds only in-frame clones, not every one. Here the sample spans 9,000 or so clones, about three quarters being singletons. The source material was peripheral blood mononuclear cells, sampled 180 days after allogeneic stem cell transplant. The receptor source for this set is a female patient in her fifties or sixties who had an allogeneic stem cell transplant from a related donor, so the T cells may come from the graft donor. Some clones in this sample may be carry-over from other donors' samples.

The chain couples TRBV9 to TRBJ1-2, with 7 bases lining up with TRBD1. This CDR3 is 15 amino acids long. The J segment lost 3 bases and the V segment lost 4 bases, leaving 9 bases of the junction unmatched. Germline V gene data show CDR1 as SGDLS and CDR2 as YYNGEE. As DNA, the CDR3 is TGTGCCAGCAGCCGGGACAGAGCGGGGGACTATGGCTACACCTTC. Translating it yields CASSRDRAGDYGYTF. Filled out from reference TRBV9 and TRBJ1-2, the complete variable domain reads DSGVTQTPKHLITATGQRVTLRCSPRSGDLSVYWYQQSLDQGLQFLIQYYNGEERAKGNILERFSAQQFPDLHSELNLSSLELGDSALYFCASSRDRAGDYGYTFGSGTRLTVV.

The chain is built from TRBV6-6 and TRBJ2-6; the D is unclear. Germline assignment: CDR1 MNHNY and CDR2 SVGAGI (reference sequence). Between the trimmed V and J ends, which lost 2 bases and 0 bases, there was a span of 2 bases. The CDR3 loop spans 14 amino acids. CDR3 bases: TGTGCCAGCAGTTACAGCTCTGGGGCCAACGTCCTGACTTTC. Translated, it gives CASSYSSGANVLTF.

The J gene is TRBJ1-1, the V gene TRBV7-2; a weak D match, TRBD1 (5 bases). V was cut by 1 base and J by 5 bases, with 11 bases left in between. CDR3 length: 14 amino acids. Germline loops: CDR1 SGHTA, CDR2 FQGNSA. Here the CDR3 DNA reads TGTGCCAGCAGCTTAGGTGGGGCGAGGACTGAAGCTTTCTTT. Amino acids: CASSLGGARTEAFF.

This chain links TRBV28 with TRBJ2-7; 8 positions match TRBD1. Germline lookup yields CDR1 MDHEN and CDR2 SYDVKM. Trimming took 3 bases from V and 7 from J; bases not matched to a gene: 5. This CDR3 spans 13 amino acids. The CDR3 loop is CASSLGRTGEQYF. CDR3 nucleotides: TGTGCCAGCAGTTTGGGTCGGACAGGGGAGCAGTACTTC.

This clone was picked up one time. V is TRBV2 and J is TRBJ1-2, with TRBD1 matching 8 bases. With V trimmed by 4 bases and J by 0 bases, 4 bases remained unmatched. The CDR3 runs 15 residues. From germline, CDR1 is SNHLY and CDR2 FYNNEI. The CDR3 loop is CASSADRGSNYGYTF. CDR3 sequence (DNA): TGTGCCAGCAGTGCCGACAGGGGTTCTAACTATGGCTACACCTTC.

The rearrangement joins TRBV5-1 to TRBJ2-5, with D possibly being TRBD1 or TRBD2 (5 bases each). V lost 0 bases to trimming and J lost 6 bases, with 9 bases between them. From germline, CDR1 is SGHRS and CDR2 YFSETQ. The CDR3 loop spans 13 amino acids. CDR3 nucleotides: TGCGCCAGCAGCTTGGGAGGGGATCAGACCCAGTACTTC. Translating gives CASSLGGDQTQYF.

The chain recombines TRBV7-6 with TRBJ1-1; 8 positions match TRBD1. Trimming removed 4 bases from V and 5 bases from J; junction bases left unmatched: 9. Germline CDR1 SGHVS, CDR2 FNYEAQ. The CDR3 length is 15 residues. This chain's CDR3 is CASSSGQGQRTEAFF. Here the CDR3 DNA reads TGTGCCAGCAGCTCTGGACAGGGACAGAGGACTGAAGCTTTCTTT.

The chain links TRBV29-1 to TRBJ2-5; 11 bases match TRBD1. J was trimmed by 6 bases and V by 3 bases; bases with no gene match: 6. The CDR3 has 14 amino acids. Germline CDR1 SQVTM, CDR2 ANQGSEA. This CDR3 is CSVDGDRGFKTQYF. The CDR3 DNA sequence: TGCAGCGTTGATGGGGACAGGGGGTTTAAGACCCAGTACTTC.

The CDR3 sequence: CASSWTSGGNYEQYF. Here the CDR3 DNA reads TGTGCCAGCAGTTGGACTAGCGGGGGGAACTACGAGCAGTACTTC. This chain connects TRBV11-2 to TRBJ2-7; 14 nucleotides align to TRBD2. This CDR3 comprises 15 residues. Trimming at V came to 6 bases and at J to 3 bases, leaving 4 bases not matched to a gene. Germline values: CDR1 SGHAT, CDR2 FQNNGV.

V usage is TRBV7-2 and J usage is TRBJ1-6, with 9 bases that match TRBD1. Losses at the gene ends were 5 bases for V and 9 bases for J; bases not matched to a gene: 11. This CDR3 contains 16 residues. The germline V gene encodes CDR1 SGHTA and CDR2 FQGNSA. The CDR3 DNA sequence: TGTGCCAGCAGCCCACAGTCGGGACAGGGTCGTTCACCCCTCCACTTT. It yields the protein CASSPQSGQGRSPLHF.